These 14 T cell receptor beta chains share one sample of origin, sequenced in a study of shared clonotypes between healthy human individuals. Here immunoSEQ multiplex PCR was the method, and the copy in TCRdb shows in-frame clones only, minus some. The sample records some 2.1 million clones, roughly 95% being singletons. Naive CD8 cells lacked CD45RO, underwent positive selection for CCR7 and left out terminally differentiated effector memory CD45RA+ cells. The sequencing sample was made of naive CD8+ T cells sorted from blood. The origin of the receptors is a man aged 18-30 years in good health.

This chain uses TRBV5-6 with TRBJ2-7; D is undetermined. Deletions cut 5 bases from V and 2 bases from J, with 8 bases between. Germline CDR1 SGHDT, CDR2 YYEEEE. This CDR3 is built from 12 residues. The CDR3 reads CASRYCPYEQYF. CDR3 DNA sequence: TGTGCCAGCAGGTATTGCCCCTACGAGCAGTACTTC.

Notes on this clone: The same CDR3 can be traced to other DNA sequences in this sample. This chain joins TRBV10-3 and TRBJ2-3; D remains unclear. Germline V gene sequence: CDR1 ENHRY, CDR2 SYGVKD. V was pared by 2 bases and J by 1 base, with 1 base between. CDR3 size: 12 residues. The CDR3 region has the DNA TGTGCCATCAGTGAGGGCACAGATACGCAGTATTTT. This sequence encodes CAISEGTDTQYF.

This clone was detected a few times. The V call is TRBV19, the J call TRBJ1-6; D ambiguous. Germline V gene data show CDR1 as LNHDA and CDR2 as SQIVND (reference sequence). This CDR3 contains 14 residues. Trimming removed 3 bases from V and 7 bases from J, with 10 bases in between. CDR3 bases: TGTGCCAGTAGTATCCGGGAGACGAATTCACCCCTCCACTTT. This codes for CASSIRETNSPLHF.

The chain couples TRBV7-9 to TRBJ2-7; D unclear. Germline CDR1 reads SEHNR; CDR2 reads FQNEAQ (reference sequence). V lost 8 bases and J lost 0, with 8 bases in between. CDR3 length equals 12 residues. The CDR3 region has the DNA TGTGCCAGCCGCCTGGGCTCCTACGAGCAGTACTTC. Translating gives CASRLGSYEQYF.

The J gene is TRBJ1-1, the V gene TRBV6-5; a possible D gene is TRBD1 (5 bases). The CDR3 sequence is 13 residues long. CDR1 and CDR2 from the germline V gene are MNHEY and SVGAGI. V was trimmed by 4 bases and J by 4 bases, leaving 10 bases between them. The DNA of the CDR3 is TGTGCCAGCAGTTTCAGGGCGGGCACTGAAGCTTTCTTT. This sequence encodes CASSFRAGTEAFF.

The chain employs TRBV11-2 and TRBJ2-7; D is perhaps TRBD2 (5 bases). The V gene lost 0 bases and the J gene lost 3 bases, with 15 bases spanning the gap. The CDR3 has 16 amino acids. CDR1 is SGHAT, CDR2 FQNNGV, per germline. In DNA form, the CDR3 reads TGTGCCAGCAGCTTAGATGGGGAGATAGCCGTCTACGAGCAGTACTTC. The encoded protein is CASSLDGEIAVYEQYF. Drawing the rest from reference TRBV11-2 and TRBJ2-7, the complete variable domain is EAGVAQSPRYKIIEKRQSVAFWCNPISGHATLYWYQQILGQGPKLLIQFQNNGVVDDSQLPKDRFSAERLKGVDSTLKIQPAKLEDSAVYLCASSLDGEIAVYEQYFGPGTRLTVT.

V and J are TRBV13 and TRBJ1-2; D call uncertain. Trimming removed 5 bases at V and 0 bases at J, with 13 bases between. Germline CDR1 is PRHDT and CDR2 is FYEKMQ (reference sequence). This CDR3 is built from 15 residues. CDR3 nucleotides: TGTGCCAGCAGCACCGCCGACACCACTAACTATGGCTACACCTTC. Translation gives CASSTADTTNYGYTF.

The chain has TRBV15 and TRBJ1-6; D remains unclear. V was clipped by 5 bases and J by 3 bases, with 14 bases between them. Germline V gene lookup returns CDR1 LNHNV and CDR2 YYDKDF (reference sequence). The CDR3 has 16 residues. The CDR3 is CATSGQASHYNSPLHF. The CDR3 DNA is TGTGCCACCAGCGGGCAGGCGTCACACTATAATTCACCCCTCCACTTT.

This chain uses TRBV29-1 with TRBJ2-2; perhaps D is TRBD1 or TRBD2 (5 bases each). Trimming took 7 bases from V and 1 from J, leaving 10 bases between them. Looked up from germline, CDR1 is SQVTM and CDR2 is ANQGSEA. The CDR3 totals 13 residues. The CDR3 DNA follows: TGCAGCGGTGGGACGGTGAACACCGGGGAGCTGTTTTTT. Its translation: CSGGTVNTGELFF.

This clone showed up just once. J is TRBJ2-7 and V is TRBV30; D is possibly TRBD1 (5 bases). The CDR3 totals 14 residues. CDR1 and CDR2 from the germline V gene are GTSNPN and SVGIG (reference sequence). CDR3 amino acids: CAADMWSQAYEQYF. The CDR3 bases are TGTGCGGCGGACATGTGGAGCCAAGCCTACGAGCAGTACTTC.

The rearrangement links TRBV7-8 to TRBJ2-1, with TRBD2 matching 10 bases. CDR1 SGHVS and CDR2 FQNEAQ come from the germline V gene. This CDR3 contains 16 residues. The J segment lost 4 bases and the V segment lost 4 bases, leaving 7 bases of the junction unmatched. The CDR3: CASSSLLAGSYNEQFF. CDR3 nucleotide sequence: TGTGCCAGCAGCTCCCTACTAGCGGGATCATACAATGAGCAGTTCTTC.

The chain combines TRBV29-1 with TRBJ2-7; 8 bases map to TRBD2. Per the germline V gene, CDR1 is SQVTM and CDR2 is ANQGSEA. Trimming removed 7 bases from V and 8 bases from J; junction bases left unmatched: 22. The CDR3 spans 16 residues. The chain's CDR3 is CSATGRTSLFRVKQYF. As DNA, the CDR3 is TGCAGCGCGACCGGCAGGACTAGCCTGTTTCGTGTGAAGCAGTACTTC.

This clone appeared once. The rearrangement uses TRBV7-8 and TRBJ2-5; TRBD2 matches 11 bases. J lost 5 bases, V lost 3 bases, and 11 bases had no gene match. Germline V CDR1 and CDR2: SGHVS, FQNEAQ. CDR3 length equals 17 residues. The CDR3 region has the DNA TGTGCCAGCAGCTTCCTCTTTAGCGGGAGGGACAGGGAGACCCAGTACTTC. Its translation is CASSFLFSGRDRETQYF.

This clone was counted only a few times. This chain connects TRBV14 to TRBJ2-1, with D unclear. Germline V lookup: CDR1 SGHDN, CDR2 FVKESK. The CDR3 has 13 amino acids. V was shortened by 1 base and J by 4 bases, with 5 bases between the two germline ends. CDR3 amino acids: CASSQANYNEQFF. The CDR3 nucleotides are TGTGCCAGCAGCCAAGCAAATTACAATGAGCAGTTCTTC.